This paragraph covers one T cell receptor (beta chain) sequence. Assay: immunoSEQ multiplex PCR; the TCRdb copy retains only in-frame clones and omits some. The table records more than 90,000 clones, less than 85% of them present only once. The source of the sample is a study of PD-L1 blockade in urothelial cancer. Study-wide background: The year 2014 saw patients start atezolizumab, 1,200 mg intravenously every 3 weeks. At 6 weeks and at 3 weeks (second dose) after treatment start, blood was analyzed. When blood samples were assessed, the median T cell count was some 150,000.

CDR3 size: 15 residues. The germline CDR1 and CDR2 sequences are SGHNT and YENEEA. V lost 5 bases to trimming and J lost 0 bases, with 11 bases between them. The time point is: peripheral blood 6 weeks after treatment start. The sample in question was PBMCs, obtained around atezolizumab (anti-PD-L1) treatment. The clonotype originates from a man aged 65-85 years with urothelial cancer. V gene TRBV11-3 combines with J gene TRBJ1-3, with a weak D call TRBD1 (6 bases). The CDR3 here is CASSRTVPSGNTIYF. The CDR3 DNA sequence: TGTGCCAGCAGCCGGACAGTCCCCTCTGGAAACACCATATATTTT.